This T cell receptor (beta chain) was identified in a study of CD8 T cells in Susac syndrome. TCR beta was sequenced from blood CD8+ and CD4+ T cells. This CDR3 has 13 amino acids. Details on this clonotype: Its antigen is unknown.

The study, taken as a whole, reports: The TCR sequencing and HLA analysis in the study involved a relatively small number of individuals, as the study acknowledged.

RNA amounts of about 0.5 to 1 ug underwent reverse transcription with random hexamers. Amplification of TCR beta CDR3 was carried out by immunoSEQ multiplex PCR, which covered 54 Vbeta and 13 Jbeta segments. One entry per CDR3 protein, called by TCRdb with MiXCR from the immunoSEQ multiplex PCR reads. The repertoire holds 180,000 or so distinct CDR3 sequences, with 90% to 97% as singletons. What was sequenced was CD4+ T cells from PBMCs. The source is a human donor with multiple sclerosis. The chain is built from TRBV12-3 or TRBV12-4 and TRBJ2-6; D gene ambiguous. The CDR3 sequence is CATILTGANVLTF. The CDR3 DNA is TGTGCGACCATCCTGACTGGGGCCAACGTCCTGACTTTC.